The source of this T cell receptor (beta chain) is a study of lymphopenia after photon versus proton radiotherapy. Study-wide results and caveats: Post-nadir diversity loss with photons came from oligoclonal expansion, particularly CD8+ Temra cells. Only patients who died were analyzed for survival; proton advantage is unproven.

In its sample, this clone was seen a few times. Its antigen remains unidentified. Trimming left V 4 bases short and J 2 bases short, with 15 bases between. Germline CDR1 and CDR2: SEHNR and FQNEAQ (reference sequence). The CDR3 extends over 15 amino acids. Generated by immunoSEQ multiplex PCR, the TCRdb table keeps only in-frame clones and is missing some. The table shows 2,500 to 3,000 clones, with around 93% occurring only once. Specimen: peripheral blood, collected from a patient treated with photon-based radiotherapy. The chain uses TRBV7-9 and TRBJ2-7; D is undetermined. This clonotype was sampled from an older woman with pancreatic cancer. For the CDR3, the DNA is TGTGCCAGCAGCTACGTTTCCGGACGAACCTACGAGCAGTACTTC. As protein: CASSYVSGRTYEQYF.